The sequence of this T cell receptor beta chain was determined in a study of cytomegalovirus exposure and HLA in healthy donors. Study-wide points: For cytomegalovirus status, the classifier reportedly gave diagnoses with high specificity and sensitivity. Later work found that TCR association rates differed between HLA loci; DRB1 had the most and HLA-C the fewest. Based on reports, TCR beta sequences accurately predicted HLA-A and HLA-B alleles for most subjects.

Notes on this clone: Its matching antigen is unknown.

Germline CDR1 MNHNS, CDR2 SASEGT. The CDR3 covers 15 residues. V was pared by 2 bases and J by 7 bases, with 12 bases between. A multiplex PCR was run with 60 Vbeta primers and 13 Jbeta primers. Original analysis: Roughly 9.9 million shared chains were among the 65 million to 85 million unique TCR beta chains that a later analysis counted. The data were produced by immunoSEQ multiplex PCR, yet TCRdb's version contains in-frame clones alone and is incomplete. V and J calls plus clone size are reproduced from that table; the DNA served to infer D and trimming. The sample lists 110,000 or so clones, over 9.5% occurring once.

The receptor comes from a man aged 40-49 years in good health and CMV-seropositive. Input material: PBMCs. The chain uses TRBV6-1 and TRBJ1-6; possibly TRBD1 for D (5 bases). CDR3 amino acids: CASSELVGANSPLHF. CDR3 sequence (DNA): TGTGCCAGCAGTGAATTGGTTGGGGCAAATTCACCCCTCCACTTT.